This T cell receptor beta chain was sequenced during a study of siplizumab effects on memory and regulatory T cells. V was trimmed by 2 bases and J by 0 bases, leaving 21 bases between them. Per germline, CDR1 LNHDA and CDR2 SQIVND (reference sequence). This CDR3 contains 19 residues. Sequencing was performed with immunoSEQ multiplex PCR; in TCRdb, only in-frame clones are kept and a portion is missing. Among about 100,000 clones listed, roughly 92% were seen once. The chain combines TRBV19 with TRBJ2-3; D not certain. The receptor's source is a human donor in good health. Material for sequencing was Tregs sorted from blood. The CDR3 region is CASSIQAGPYWESTDTQYF. The CDR3 nucleotides are TGTGCCAGTAGTATACAGGCAGGCCCCTACTGGGAAAGCACAGATACGCAGTATTTT. Full variable domain (remainder filled in from reference TRBV19 and TRBJ2-3): DGGITQSPKYLFRKEGQNVTLSCEQNLNHDAMYWYRQDPGQGLRLIYYSQIVNDFQKGDIAEGYSVSREKKESFPLTVTSAQKNPTAFYLCASSIQAGPYWESTDTQYFGPGTRLTVL.